The rows below give T cell receptor beta chains drawn from one sample of a study of T-cell reconstitution after alpha-beta-depleted transplantation in children. From the PCR reads, TCRdb called clonotypes with MiXCR, one entry per CDR3 protein. The sample consists of fewer than 400,000 distinct CDR3 sequences, roughly 22% of them appearing once. The sequencing here drew on PBMCs from the stem cell graft donor, taken from the stem cell graft. The receptors here all came from a human donor who donated a stem cell graft to a child with acute myeloid leukemia. The CDR3 runs from the conserved cysteine through the conserved F or W. Fields, in order: CDR3 length, clone size, D gene, V gene, J gene, CDR3 protein, CDR3 DNA. D genes are given only for firm matches. Clone size is given for some rows only: seen once, a few or many times, or a class if the clone is expanded.

>14|few|TRBD1|TRBV29-1|TRBJ1-4
CSVGPGQGGEKLFF
TGCAGCGTTGGTCCCGGACAGGGGGGTGAAAAACTGTTTTTT
>14|-|TRBD1|TRBV12-3/TRBV12-4|TRBJ2-7
CASRPNRGSYEQYF
TGTGCCAGCAGGCCAAACAGGGGTTCCTACGAGCAGTACTTC
>14|-|-|TRBV14|TRBJ2-1
CASSQKGTPYEQFF
TGTGCCAGCAGCCAGAAGGGGACTCCTTATGAGCAGTTCTTC
>14|few|TRBD2|TRBV20-1|TRBJ2-2
CSANRGRGPGELFF
TGCAGTGCTAATCGCGGGAGAGGCCCCGGGGAGCTGTTTTTT
>16|-|-|TRBV5-1|TRBJ2-7
CASSLGGALLLDEQYF
TGCGCCAGCAGCTTGGGAGGGGCGCTCCTCCTGGACGAGCAGTACTTC
>15|-|TRBD1|TRBV25-1|TRBJ1-5
CASSARTGEGQPQHF
TGTGCCAGCAGTGCTAGGACAGGGGAAGGTCAGCCCCAGCATTTT
>15|-|TRBD1|TRBV7-8|TRBJ2-7
CASSSGTGYSYEQYF
TGTGCCAGCAGCTCCGGGACAGGATACTCCTACGAGCAGTACTTC
>12|few|-|TRBV5-5|TRBJ2-1
CASSLSDWEQFF
TGTGCCAGCAGCTTGTCTGATTGGGAGCAGTTCTTC
>16|few|TRBD2|TRBV7-3|TRBJ2-1
CASSQTPGLAAGEQFF
TGTGCCAGCAGCCAAACTCCGGGACTAGCGGCCGGTGAGCAGTTCTTC
>12|few|-|TRBV7-9|TRBJ2-7
CASSPEVDEQYF
TGTGCCAGCAGCCCGGAGGTCGACGAGCAGTACTTC
>15|many|TRBD2|TRBV5-1|TRBJ2-7
CASSLIAGHSYEQYF
TGCGCCAGCAGCCTTATAGCGGGCCACTCCTACGAGCAGTACTTC
>16|-|-|TRBV9|TRBJ2-7
CASSVGAGGRLYEQYF
TGTGCCAGCAGCGTAGGGGCCGGAGGGAGGCTCTACGAGCAGTACTTC
>15|-|-|TRBV7-9|TRBJ2-2
CASSSSGANTGELFF
TGTGCCAGCAGCTCTTCAGGGGCGAACACCGGGGAGCTGTTTTTT
>13|many|-|TRBV29-1|TRBJ1-2
CSVASGQKYGYTF
TGCAGCGTTGCTTCGGGGCAGAAATATGGCTACACCTTC
>16|-|-|TRBV7-9|TRBJ1-1
CASSLDMARLNTEAFF
TGTGCCAGCAGCTTAGATATGGCAAGGCTGAACACTGAAGCTTTCTTT
>15|-|TRBD2|TRBV6-1|TRBJ2-1
CASRGLAGGRVEQFF
TGTGCCAGCAGGGGACTAGCGGGAGGGCGGGTCGAGCAGTTCTTC
>18|many|-|TRBV10-3|TRBJ2-7
CAISEVGWGRSSSYEQYF
TGTGCCATCAGTGAGGTGGGGTGGGGGAGGTCTAGCTCCTACGAGCAGTACTTC
>13|many|-|TRBV20-1|TRBJ2-5
CSAPITGRETQYF
TGCAGTGCCCCCATTACAGGTCGGGAGACCCAGTACTTC
>13|many|-|TRBV20-1|TRBJ2-3
CSARQGPTDTQYF
TGCAGTGCTAGACAGGGGCCCACAGATACGCAGTATTTT
>13|-|-|TRBV28|TRBJ2-3
CAHNGRDTDTQYF
TGTGCCCACAACGGGCGGGACACAGATACGCAGTATTTT
>15|-|-|TRBV5-1|TRBJ2-1
CASSLDVGAANEQFF
TGCGCCAGCAGCTTGGATGTCGGAGCGGCCAATGAGCAGTTCTTC
>14|few|-|TRBV20-1|TRBJ2-5
CSARPYPYQETQYF
TGCAGTGCTCGCCCTTATCCCTACCAAGAGACCCAGTACTTC
>13|many|-|TRBV6-5|TRBJ1-1
CASSYGWGTEAFF
TGTGCCAGCAGTTACGGATGGGGCACTGAAGCTTTCTTT
>14|-|-|TRBV2|TRBJ1-3
CASSETGTGNTIYF
TGTGCCAGCAGCGAGACAGGAACTGGAAACACCATATATTTT
>13|many|-|TRBV12-3/TRBV12-4|TRBJ1-1
CASSPDSYTEAFF
TGTGCCAGCAGCCCCGACAGTTACACTGAAGCTTTCTTT
>15|-|TRBD1|TRBV20-1|TRBJ2-7
CSARDLQGGHTEQYF
TGCAGTGCTAGAGATCTACAGGGGGGACATACGGAGCAGTACTTC
>14|few|-|TRBV20-1|TRBJ2-2
CSAGSMQYTGELFF
TGCAGTGCTGGATCGATGCAGTACACCGGGGAGCTGTTTTTT
>15|few|-|TRBV7-2|TRBJ2-3
CASSLGVGVADTQYF
TGTGCCAGCAGCTTAGGAGTGGGAGTAGCAGATACGCAGTATTTT
>17|-|-|TRBV27|TRBJ2-1
CASSLSTVTSSYNEQFF
TGTGCCAGCAGTTTATCGACAGTTACGAGCTCCTACAATGAGCAGTTCTTC
>15|-|TRBD1|TRBV20-1|TRBJ2-5
CSAVPRDRGRETQYF
TGCAGTGCCGTACCCCGGGACAGGGGTCGAGAGACCCAGTACTTC
>14|-|TRBD2|TRBV10-3|TRBJ2-7
CAISVSSGSHEQYF
TGTGCCATCAGTGTGTCTAGCGGGAGCCACGAGCAGTACTTC
>14|many|-|TRBV12-3/TRBV12-4|TRBJ2-7
CASSFPGTTSEQYF
TGTGCCAGCAGTTTCCCCGGGACAACGAGCGAGCAGTACTTC
>16|few|TRBD1|TRBV25-1|TRBJ1-4
CASSPSPGGSNEKLFF
TGTGCCAGCTCCCCTTCTCCAGGGGGATCTAATGAAAAACTGTTTTTT
>11|few|-|TRBV5-1|TRBJ2-2
CASRRGGELFF
TGCGCCAGCAGACGCGGGGGGGAGCTGTTTTTT
>15|few|-|TRBV5-1|TRBJ1-1
CASSLGDGANTEAFF
TGCGCCAGCAGCTTGGGGGACGGGGCGAACACTGAAGCTTTCTTT
>13|few|-|TRBV20-1|TRBJ2-2
CSPLDRNTGELFF
TGCAGCCCACTGGACAGGAACACCGGGGAGCTGTTTTTT
>14|-|TRBD2|TRBV9|TRBJ2-7
CASSRTSGVYEQYF
TGTGCCAGCAGCCGGACTAGCGGGGTGTACGAGCAGTACTTC
>14|-|-|TRBV5-1|TRBJ2-5
CASSELGVRETQYF
TGCGCCAGCAGCGAACTAGGGGTTCGAGAGACCCAGTACTTC
>16|-|-|TRBV7-6|TRBJ2-2
CASSNRQKTNTGELFF
TGTGCCAGCAGCAACCGACAGAAAACGAACACCGGGGAGCTGTTTTTT
>14|once|TRBD1|TRBV30|TRBJ1-4
CAWSADRPNEKLFF
TGTGCCTGGAGTGCGGACAGGCCTAATGAAAAACTGTTTTTT
>16|many|-|TRBV20-1|TRBJ2-3
CSARDRVGASTDTQYF
TGCAGTGCTAGAGATCGGGTCGGGGCTAGCACAGATACGCAGTATTTT
>16|-|TRBD2|TRBV11-3|TRBJ2-1
CASSFDPRLAMHEQFF
TGTGCCAGCAGCTTTGATCCGAGACTAGCGATGCATGAGCAGTTCTTC
>14|few|TRBD1|TRBV25-1|TRBJ2-7
CASRGDRGGFEQYF
TGTGCCAGCAGGGGGGACAGGGGCGGTTTCGAGCAGTACTTC
>15|few|-|TRBV20-1|TRBJ2-2
CSATPLGRRTGELFF
TGCAGTGCTACACCGTTGGGAAGACGGACCGGGGAGCTGTTTTTT
>11|-|-|TRBV29-1|TRBJ2-1
CSVEWQNEQFF
TGCAGCGTTGAATGGCAGAATGAGCAGTTCTTC